The clone carrying this T cell receptor (beta chain) has a count of ten or more. Newly diagnosed patients aged 18 to 65 had hyperthyroidism of under 2 months' duration. Exclusion criteria comprised uncontrolled infection, other autoimmune disease, pregnancy or lactation. This entry comes from a study of T cells in Graves' hyperthyroidism and ophthalmopathy. The CDR3 regions of TCR beta were amplified from RNA transcripts. RT-PCR in the first round (using the HTBI primer set) targeted the TCR CDR3. MiXCR, applied by TCRdb to the multiplex PCR reads, yields one record per CDR3 protein. Among 500,000 to 750,000 distinct CDR3 sequences, approximately 14% were seen once, and the ten largest hold under 8%. V dropped 3 bases and J dropped 5; count of bases not matched to a gene: 9. Germline assignment: CDR1 MNHNS and CDR2 SASEGT. The CDR3 is 15 residues long.

The chain is built from TRBV6-1 and TRBJ2-7, with 8 positions matching TRBD2. The source material was blood. The receptor was derived from a woman aged 30 to 39 with Graves' hyperthyroidism. CDR3 coding DNA: TGTGCCAGCAGTGATAGGGAGTACGGGGGGGACGAGCAGTACTTC. The encoded protein is CASSDREYGGDEQYF.